Listed below are T cell receptor beta chains from one sample, sequenced in a study of cytomegalovirus exposure and HLA in healthy donors. The assay was immunoSEQ multiplex PCR, and TCRdb's table has in-frame clones only and misses some. This sample yields about 160,000 clones, of which around 67% are seen a single time; 1.6% belongs to the top ten. The sequencing sample was made of PBMCs. Receptors originate from a woman aged 18-35 years in good health and CMV-seronegative. CDR3s include the opening cysteine and the closing phenylalanine or tryptophan. The D gene is left open where the match is weak. Size tells how often a clone was seen (once, few, many) or the class of an expanded clone, and some rows leave it out.

d_gene,abundance,len,v_gene,j_gene,CDR3aa,CDR3nt
-,-,15,TRBV11-3,TRBJ2-1,CASIPSTGSYNEQFF,TGTGCCAGCATCCCGTCGACGGGCTCCTACAATGAGCAGTTCTTC
TRBD1,-,15,TRBV6-6,TRBJ2-1,CASSSTTGPYNEQFF,TGTGCCAGCAGCTCCACGACAGGGCCCTACAATGAGCAGTTCTTC
-,-,14,TRBV30,TRBJ1-1,CAWSSTEMNTEAFF,TGTGCCTGGAGTTCGACAGAAATGAACACTGAAGCTTTCTTT
-,once,15,TRBV6-1,TRBJ2-4,CASEEGPLGKNIQYF,TGTGCCAGTGAGGAGGGACCATTGGGCAAAAACATTCAGTACTTC
-,once,14,TRBV5-5,TRBJ2-3,CASKWRASTDTQYF,TGTGCCAGCAAGTGGAGAGCTAGCACAGATACGCAGTATTTT
TRBD1,-,17,TRBV2,TRBJ1-4,CASSVPDRGLYNEKLFF,TGTGCCAGCAGTGTTCCCGACAGGGGCCTATATAATGAAAAACTGTTTTTT
TRBD2,-,15,TRBV28,TRBJ2-7,CASSLYGSGDGEQYF,TGTGCCAGCAGTTTATACGGTAGCGGGGATGGCGAGCAGTACTTC
TRBD2,-,15,TRBV6-6,TRBJ2-1,CANGERAGGRDEQFF,TGTGCCAACGGGGAAAGGGCGGGAGGGAGGGATGAGCAGTTCTTC
-,-,14,TRBV5-1,TRBJ2-7,CASSLFPGSYEQYF,TGCGCCAGCAGCTTGTTTCCAGGGTCCTACGAGCAGTACTTC
-,-,14,TRBV9,TRBJ1-1,CASSVLSMNTEAFF,TGTGCCAGCAGCGTATTGTCAATGAACACTGAAGCTTTCTTT
TRBD1,-,18,TRBV6-4,TRBJ1-5,CASRAGTGMEYSNQPQHF,TGTGCCAGCAGAGCTGGGACAGGGATGGAATATAGCAATCAGCCCCAGCATTTT
TRBD1,-,14,TRBV5-5,TRBJ2-7,CASSEGTGGREQYF,TGTGCCAGCAGCGAGGGGACAGGGGGACGCGAGCAGTACTTC
-,-,16,TRBV4-3,TRBJ1-2,CASSQDLPGVVGGYTF,TGCGCCAGCAGCCAAGATCTCCCGGGGGTGGTCGGTGGCTACACCTTC
TRBD1,-,14,TRBV7-6,TRBJ1-2,CASSLSGQDYGYTF,TGTGCCAGCAGCTTATCGGGACAGGACTATGGCTACACCTTC
TRBD1,-,14,TRBV5-6,TRBJ1-2,CASSHGQGNYGYTF,TGTGCCAGCAGCCACGGACAGGGGAACTATGGCTACACCTTC
-,-,15,TRBV6-5,TRBJ1-5,CASSYSGGTGQPQHF,TGTGCCAGCAGTTACTCCGGGGGAACAGGTCAGCCCCAGCATTTT
TRBD2,-,16,TRBV7-7,TRBJ2-2,CASSPTGTSVTGELFF,TGTGCCAGCAGCCCTACAGGGACTAGCGTTACCGGGGAGCTGTTTTTT
-,-,15,TRBV6-1,TRBJ1-2,CASSEARTGYNGYTF,TGTGCCAGCAGTGAAGCGCGTACAGGGTATAATGGCTACACCTTC
TRBD1,few,14,TRBV7-6,TRBJ1-2,CASSPQGGSYGYTF,TGTGCCAGCAGCCCCCAGGGGGGATCCTATGGCTACACCTTC
-,few,13,TRBV7-3,TRBJ2-1,CASSPPSRDEQFF,TGTGCCAGCAGCCCTCCCAGTCGTGATGAGCAGTTCTTC
TRBD2,-,15,TRBV2,TRBJ2-2,CASRGLAGVTGELFF,TGTGCCAGCAGGGGACTAGCGGGAGTTACCGGGGAGCTGTTTTTT
-,-,14,TRBV6-1,TRBJ1-4,CASSEGGSDEKLFF,TGTGCCAGCAGTGAAGGAGGGAGCGATGAAAAACTGTTTTTT
TRBD1,few,15,TRBV5-1,TRBJ1-6,CASSLVGQANSPLHF,TGCGCCAGCAGCTTGGTAGGACAGGCGAATTCACCCCTCCACTTT
-,few,13,TRBV4-3,TRBJ1-6,CASSQDPQSPLHF,TGCGCCAGCAGCCAAGATCCACAGTCGCCCCTCCACTTT
-,-,13,TRBV30,TRBJ2-1,CAWSRQANNEQFF,TGTGCCTGGAGTCGACAGGCGAACAATGAGCAGTTCTTC
-,-,14,TRBV5-1,TRBJ2-2,CASSLTGETGELFF,TGCGCCAGCAGCCTTACGGGGGAAACCGGGGAGCTGTTTTTT
TRBD1,once,16,TRBV5-1,TRBJ1-5,CASSFRGTRSNQPQHF,TGCGCCAGCAGCTTCAGGGGGACGAGGAGCAATCAGCCCCAGCATTTT
-,-,15,TRBV6-1,TRBJ2-3,CASSERGGGTDTQYF,TGTGCCAGCAGTGAGAGGGGGGGCGGCACAGATACGCAGTATTTT
-,-,16,TRBV5-1,TRBJ2-1,CASKPISGRLEYEQFF,TGCGCCAGTAAACCTATTAGCGGCCGATTGGAGTATGAGCAGTTCTTC
-,-,14,TRBV14,TRBJ1-1,CASSLNRDYTEAFF,TGTGCCAGCAGCCTGAACCGGGACTACACTGAAGCTTTCTTT
-,-,14,TRBV23-1,TRBJ1-5,CASSRYRDNQPQHF,TGCGCCAGCAGTCGCTACAGGGACAATCAGCCCCAGCATTTT
TRBD2,-,14,TRBV5-6,TRBJ2-1,CASSPGLAANEQFF,TGTGCCAGCAGCCCGGGACTAGCGGCCAATGAGCAGTTCTTC